One sample yielded the 17 T cell receptor beta chains listed below, sequenced in a study of beta chain features in type 1 diabetes. The isolated RNA, all of it, was reverse transcribed, so expressed TCRB transcripts were what got sequenced. Clones were read by immunoSEQ multiplex PCR, and TCRdb kept only the in-frame ones, dropping some. The sample consists of about 350,000 clones, 20% of them appearing once. Input material: naive CD4+ T cells from blood. These receptors came from a woman aged 18-35 years in good health.

This chain connects TRBV28 to TRBJ2-1, with 9 bases fitting TRBD2. The CDR3 spans 16 residues. Trimming took 6 bases from V and 8 from J; bases not matched to a gene: 14. Germline-derived CDR1 and CDR2 are MDHEN and SYDVKM. The CDR3 sequence is CASRFLTSGLVDEQFF. CDR3 DNA: TGTGCCAGCAGGTTTTTGACTAGCGGCCTGGTCGATGAGCAGTTCTTC. The variable domain in full, with the rest retrieved from reference TRBV28 and TRBJ2-1, is DVKVTQSSRYLVKRTGEKVFLECVQDMDHENMFWYRQDPGLGLRLIYFSYDVKMKEKGDIPEGYSVSREKKERFSLILESASTNQTSMYLCASRFLTSGLVDEQFFGPGTRLTVL.

V gene TRBV7-9 combines with J gene TRBJ2-1, with 8 bases that match TRBD2. Germline-derived CDR1 and CDR2 are SEHNR and FQNEAQ (reference sequence). This CDR3 comprises 16 residues. Germline trimming cut 5 bases from V and 2 bases from J; bases unmatched to any gene: 8. DNA of the CDR3: TGTGCCAGCAGCCCTAACGCGGGGGGAACCTACAATGAGCAGTTCTTC. This gives the protein CASSPNAGGTYNEQFF.

This clone was picked up a small number of times. The chain employs TRBV29-1 and TRBJ1-1; possible D gene TRBD1, 5 bases. Germline V gene lookup returns CDR1 SQVTM and CDR2 ANQGSEA. Trimming pared 7 bases from V and 0 bases from J, leaving 12 bases between. The CDR3 extends over 13 amino acids. The CDR3 region has the DNA TGCAGCGAGACCCTGACAGTGAACACTGAAGCTTTCTTT. Its protein product is CSETLTVNTEAFF.

This clone was picked up a small number of times. V gene TRBV25-1 combines with J gene TRBJ2-2; 8 bases map to TRBD2. Germline V CDR1 and CDR2: MGHDK, SYGVNS. The CDR3 has 15 amino acids. V trimming: 2 bases; J trimming: 5 bases; junction bases outside the gene matches: 4. CDR3 protein: CASSESGSGTGELFF. The CDR3 DNA sequence: TGTGCCAGCAGTGAAAGCGGGAGTGGGACCGGGGAGCTGTTTTTT.

The CDR3 DNA is TGTGCCAGCAGCTTTGACAGCCTCAACACTGAAGCTTTCTTT. Amino acid sequence: CASSFDSLNTEAFF. The chain carries TRBV5-6 and TRBJ1-1, with D possibly matching TRBD1 (5 bases). The germline V and J ends were trimmed by 2 bases and 2 bases, with 10 bases remaining between them. This CDR3 comprises 14 residues. Germline loops: CDR1 SGHDT, CDR2 YYEEEE.

The chain is built from TRBV5-1 and TRBJ2-2, with 7 bases fitting TRBD1. Germline trimming cut 4 bases from V and 6 bases from J; bases unmatched to any gene: 6. Germline assignment: CDR1 SGHRS and CDR2 YFSETQ. The CDR3 extends over 14 amino acids. CDR3 protein: CASSERQGPGELFF. Here the CDR3 DNA reads TGCGCCAGCAGCGAACGACAGGGCCCCGGGGAGCTGTTTTTT.

The rearrangement links TRBV11-2 to TRBJ2-1; 11 positions match TRBD2. CDR3 length equals 15 residues. J lost 4 bases, V lost 5 bases, and 4 bases had no gene match. Looked up from germline, CDR1 is SGHAT and CDR2 is FQNNGV. This chain's CDR3 is CASSPLAGGYNEQFF. The CDR3, as DNA: TGTGCCAGCAGCCCCCTAGCGGGAGGATACAATGAGCAGTTCTTC. Variable domain in full (rest from reference TRBV11-2 and TRBJ2-1): EAGVAQSPRYKIIEKRQSVAFWCNPISGHATLYWYQQILGQGPKLLIQFQNNGVVDDSQLPKDRFSAERLKGVDSTLKIQPAKLEDSAVYLCASSPLAGGYNEQFFGPGTRLTVL.

The V gene is TRBV29-1, the J gene TRBJ2-1, with TRBD2 matching 8 bases. The V and J ends lost 6 bases and 4 bases, in that order; junction bases with no gene match: 8. The CDR3 has 14 amino acids. Per germline, CDR1 SQVTM and CDR2 ANQGSEA. The CDR3 DNA follows: TGCAGCGTCGCTTCACGGGGGGGATACAATGAGCAGTTCTTC. Translation: CSVASRGGYNEQFF.

For this clone: The junction departs from the called germline gene at one end, perhaps through a read error. The V and J genes are TRBV7-7 and TRBJ2-7; 7 bases are shared with TRBD2. The V gene's germline CDR1 is SSHAT and CDR2 FNYEAQ (reference sequence). This CDR3 spans 14 amino acids. The CDR3 loop reads CASTPGGSYYEQYF. The CDR3 DNA follows: TGTGCTAGCACACCCGGCGGGAGTTACTACGAGCAGTACTTC.

The rearrangement links TRBV2 to TRBJ1-5; perhaps TRBD1 as D (5 bases). The CDR3 runs to 14 residues. Germline assignment: CDR1 SNHLY and CDR2 FYNNEI. Between the trimmed V and J ends, which lost 6 bases and 9 bases, there was a span of 18 bases. The CDR3 is CASSAEGAEGPQHF. The CDR3 DNA reads TGTGCCAGCAGCGCCGAAGGGGCGGAGGGGCCCCAGCATTTT. Based on the CDR3 plus reference TRBV2 and TRBJ1-5, the full variable domain is EPEVTQTPSHQVTQMGQEVILRCVPISNHLYFYWYRQILGQKVEFLVSFYNNEISEKSEIFDDQFSVERPDGSNFTLKIRSTKLEDSAMYFCASSAEGAEGPQHFGDGTRLSIL.

The chain links TRBV6-5 to TRBJ1-2; 7 positions match TRBD1. With V trimmed by 4 bases and J by 7 bases, 12 bases remained unmatched. This CDR3 spans 15 amino acids. Germline CDR1 MNHEY, CDR2 SVGAGI. Here the CDR3 DNA reads TGTGCCAGCAGTTTCGACAGGGTTGAATCCAGTGGCTACACCTTC. Translated: CASSFDRVESSGYTF.

J is TRBJ1-2 and V is TRBV4-1; D might be TRBD1 (6 bases). The ends were cut back, 4 bases at V and 1 base at J, with 10 bases in the middle. The CDR3 consists of 14 residues. The germline gives CDR1 MGHRA, CDR2 YSYEKL. CDR3 loop: CASSLGRGNYGYTF. DNA of the CDR3: TGCGCCAGCAGCCTTGGCAGGGGTAACTATGGCTACACCTTC.

This clone was seen only a few times. The chain recombines TRBV30 with TRBJ1-1; a possible D gene is TRBD1 (5 bases). Germline loops: CDR1 GTSNPN, CDR2 SVGIG (reference sequence). The V gene lost 1 base and the J gene lost 9 bases, with 12 bases spanning the gap. The CDR3 has 12 amino acids. The CDR3 loop is CAWSDQGLKAFF. The CDR3 DNA reads TGTGCCTGGAGTGACCAGGGCCTTAAAGCTTTCTTT.

The chain carries TRBV6-5 and TRBJ2-5; 10 nucleotides align to TRBD1. The V segment lost 2 bases and the J segment 5 bases; nucleotides outside the gene matches: 2. Germline V gene data show CDR1 as MNHEY and CDR2 as SVGAGI. CDR3 size: 14 residues. The CDR3 nucleotides are TGTGCCAGCAGTTACCGGGGACAGGGGGAGACCCAGTACTTC. Its translation is CASSYRGQGETQYF.

The chain carries TRBV2 and TRBJ2-1; 10 positions match TRBD1. There are 13 residues in the CDR3. Germline CDR1 SNHLY, CDR2 FYNNEI. With V trimmed by 10 bases and J by 8 bases, 8 bases remained unmatched. CDR3 nucleotides: TGTGCCACCGCCGGGACAGGGGCCGATGAGCAGTTCTTC. Residues: CATAGTGADEQFF.

Note on this clone: Other DNA sequences in this sample translate to the same CDR3. The rearrangement uses TRBV5-1 and TRBJ1-2; D may be TRBD1 (5 bases). This CDR3 has 14 amino acids. V lost 0 bases and J lost 3, with 9 bases in between. Germline V lookup: CDR1 SGHRS, CDR2 YFSETQ. In DNA form, the CDR3 reads TGCGCCAGCAGCTTGGTAGGAGGGGACTATGGCTACACCTTC. This sequence encodes CASSLVGGDYGYTF.

This clone has just a few counts. The CDR3 here is CASSWGDGGKRTQYF. DNA for the CDR3: TGTGCCAGCAGCTGGGGGGACGGGGGGAAACGGACCCAGTACTTC. The V and J genes are TRBV5-4 and TRBJ2-5; 7 bases line up with TRBD2. The CDR3 runs to 15 residues. Germline trimming cut 3 bases from V and 7 bases from J; bases unmatched to any gene: 12. CDR1 and CDR2 from the germline V gene are SGHNT and YYREEE (reference sequence). Full variable domain (rest looked up from reference TRBV5-4 and TRBJ2-5): ETGVTQSPTHLIKTRGQQVTLRCSSQSGHNTVSWYQQALGQGPQFIFQYYREEENGRGNFPPRFSGLQFPNYSSELNVNALELDDSALYLCASSWGDGGKRTQYFGPGTRLLVL.